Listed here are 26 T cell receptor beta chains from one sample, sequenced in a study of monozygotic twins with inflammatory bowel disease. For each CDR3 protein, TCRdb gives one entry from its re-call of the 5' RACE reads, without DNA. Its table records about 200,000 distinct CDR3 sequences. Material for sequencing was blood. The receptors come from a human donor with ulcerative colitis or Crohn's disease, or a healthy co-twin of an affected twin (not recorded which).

The CDR3 loop reads CASSQDSRPGQPQHF. The V call is TRBV4-1, the J call TRBJ1-5. The CDR3 totals 15 residues. Germline V lookup: CDR1 MGHRA, CDR2 YSYEKL.

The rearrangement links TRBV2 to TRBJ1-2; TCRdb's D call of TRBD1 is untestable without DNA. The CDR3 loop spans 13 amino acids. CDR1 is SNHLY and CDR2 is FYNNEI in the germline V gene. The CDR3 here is CASSDGTDYGYTF.

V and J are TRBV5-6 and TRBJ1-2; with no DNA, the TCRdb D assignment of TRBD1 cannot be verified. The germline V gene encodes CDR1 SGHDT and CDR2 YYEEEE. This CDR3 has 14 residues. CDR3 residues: CASSFGEGTYGYTF.

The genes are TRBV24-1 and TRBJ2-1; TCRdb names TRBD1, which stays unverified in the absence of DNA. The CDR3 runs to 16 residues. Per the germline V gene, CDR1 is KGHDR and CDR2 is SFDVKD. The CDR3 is CATSDPGTGVRNEQFF.

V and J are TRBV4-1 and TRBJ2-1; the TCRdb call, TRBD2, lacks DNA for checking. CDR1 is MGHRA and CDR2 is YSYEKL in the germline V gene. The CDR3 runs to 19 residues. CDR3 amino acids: CASSQESLAGGSSYNEQFF.

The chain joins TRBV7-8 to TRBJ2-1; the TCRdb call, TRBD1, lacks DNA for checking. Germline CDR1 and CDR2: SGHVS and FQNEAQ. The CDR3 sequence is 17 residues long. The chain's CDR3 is CASSKGDSPAAYNEQFF.

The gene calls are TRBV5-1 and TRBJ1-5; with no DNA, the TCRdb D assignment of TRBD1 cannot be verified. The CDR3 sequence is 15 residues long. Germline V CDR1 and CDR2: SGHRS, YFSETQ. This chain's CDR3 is CASSPEGGANQPQHF.

CDR3 sequence: CASSAGTVETQYF. The chain recombines TRBV6-5 with TRBJ2-5; lacking DNA, the TRBD1 call made by TCRdb goes unchecked. CDR3 length: 13 residues. Per the germline V gene, CDR1 is MNHEY and CDR2 is SVGAGI.

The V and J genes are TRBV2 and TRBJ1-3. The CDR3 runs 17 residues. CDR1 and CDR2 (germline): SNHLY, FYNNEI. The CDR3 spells CASTDAGNSRSGNTIYF.

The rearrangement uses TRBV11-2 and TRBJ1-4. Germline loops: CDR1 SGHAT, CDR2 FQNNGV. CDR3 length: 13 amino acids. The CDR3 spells CASSLIVGEKLFF.

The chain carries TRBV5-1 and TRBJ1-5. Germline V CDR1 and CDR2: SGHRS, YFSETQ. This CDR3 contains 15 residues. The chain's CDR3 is CASSFNSGSNQPQHF.

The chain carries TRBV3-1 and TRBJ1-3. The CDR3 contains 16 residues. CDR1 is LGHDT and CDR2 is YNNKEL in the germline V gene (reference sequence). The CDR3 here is CASSQDSTASGNTIYF.

The CDR3 protein is CASQGTGELFF. This chain connects TRBV6-5 to TRBJ2-2; the TCRdb D gene call, TRBD1, has no DNA to confirm it. Germline V gene data show CDR1 as MNHEY and CDR2 as SVGAGI. This CDR3 is 11 amino acids long.

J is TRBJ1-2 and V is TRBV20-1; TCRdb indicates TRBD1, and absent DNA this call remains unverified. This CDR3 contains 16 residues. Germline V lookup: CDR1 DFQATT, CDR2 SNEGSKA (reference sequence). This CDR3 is CSASGHSPSTNHGYTF.

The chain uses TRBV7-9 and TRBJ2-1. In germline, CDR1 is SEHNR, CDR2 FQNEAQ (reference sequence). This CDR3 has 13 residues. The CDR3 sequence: CASRLAGVGEQFF.

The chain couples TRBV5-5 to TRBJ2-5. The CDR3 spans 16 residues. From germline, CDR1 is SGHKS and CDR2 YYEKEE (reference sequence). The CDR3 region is CASSLATTGGTETQYF.

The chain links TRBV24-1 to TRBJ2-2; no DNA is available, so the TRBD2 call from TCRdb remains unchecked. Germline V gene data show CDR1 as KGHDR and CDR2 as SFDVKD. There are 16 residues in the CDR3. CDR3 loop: CATSGWDSLSTGELFF.

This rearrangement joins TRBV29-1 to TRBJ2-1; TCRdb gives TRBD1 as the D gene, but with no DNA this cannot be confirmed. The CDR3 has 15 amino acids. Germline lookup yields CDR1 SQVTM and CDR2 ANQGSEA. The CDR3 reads CSVEPQGFSYNEQFF.

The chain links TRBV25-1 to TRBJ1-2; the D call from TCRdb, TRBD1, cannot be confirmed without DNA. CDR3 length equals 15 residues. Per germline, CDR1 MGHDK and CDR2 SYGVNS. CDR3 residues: CASSEIGTGSYGYTF.

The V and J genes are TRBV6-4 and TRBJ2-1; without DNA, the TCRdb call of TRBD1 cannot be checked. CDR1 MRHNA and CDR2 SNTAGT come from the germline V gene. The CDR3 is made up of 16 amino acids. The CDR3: CASRRLRDRDYNEQFF.

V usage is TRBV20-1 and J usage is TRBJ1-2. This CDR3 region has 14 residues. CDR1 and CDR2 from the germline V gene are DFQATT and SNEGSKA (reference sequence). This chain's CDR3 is CSARVPGPNYGYTF.

CDR3 residues: CASSRRTSGYNEQFF. The V and J genes are TRBV12-3 or TRBV12-4 and TRBJ2-1; TCRdb proposes TRBD2, but this gene call is untestable without DNA. The CDR3 is made up of 15 amino acids.

The CDR3: CASSFKREPNYEQYF. The genes are TRBV6-2 or TRBV6-3 and TRBJ2-7; TCRdb reports TRBD2, a call that lacks DNA to check it against. The CDR3 extends over 15 amino acids. Germline assignment: CDR1 MNHEY and CDR2 SVGEGT.

The CDR3 region is CAISDWTRGEGYTF. The V and J genes are TRBV10-3 and TRBJ1-2; no DNA is available, so the TRBD1 call from TCRdb remains unchecked. There are 14 residues in the CDR3. The germline V gene has CDR1 ENHRY and CDR2 SYGVKD.

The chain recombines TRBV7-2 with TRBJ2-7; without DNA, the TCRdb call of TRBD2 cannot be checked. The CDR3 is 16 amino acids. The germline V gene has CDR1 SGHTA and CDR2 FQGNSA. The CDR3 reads CASSFPEDLPRGEQYF.

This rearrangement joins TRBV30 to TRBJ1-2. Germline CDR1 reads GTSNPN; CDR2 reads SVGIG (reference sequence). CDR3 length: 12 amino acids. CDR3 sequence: CAWRSLEYGYTF. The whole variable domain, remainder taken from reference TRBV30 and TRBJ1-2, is SQTIHQWPATLVQPVGSPLSLECTVEGTSNPNLYWYRQAAGRGLQLLFYSVGIGQISSEVPQNLSASRPQDRQFILSSKKLLLSDSGFYLCAWRSLEYGYTFGSGTRLTVV.